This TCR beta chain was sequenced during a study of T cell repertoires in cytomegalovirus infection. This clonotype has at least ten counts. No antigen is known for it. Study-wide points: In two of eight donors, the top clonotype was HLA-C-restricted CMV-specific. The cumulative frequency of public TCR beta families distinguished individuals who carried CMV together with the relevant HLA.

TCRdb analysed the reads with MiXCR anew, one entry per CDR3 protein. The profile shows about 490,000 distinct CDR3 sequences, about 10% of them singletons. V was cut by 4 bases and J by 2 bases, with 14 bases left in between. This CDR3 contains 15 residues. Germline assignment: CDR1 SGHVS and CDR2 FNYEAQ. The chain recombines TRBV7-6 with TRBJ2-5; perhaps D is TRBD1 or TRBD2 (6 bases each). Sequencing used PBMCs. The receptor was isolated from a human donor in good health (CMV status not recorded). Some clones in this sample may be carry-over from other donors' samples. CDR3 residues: CASSYTRGEQETQYF. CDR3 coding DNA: TGTGCCAGCAGCTACACGAGGGGGGAACAAGAGACCCAGTACTTC.